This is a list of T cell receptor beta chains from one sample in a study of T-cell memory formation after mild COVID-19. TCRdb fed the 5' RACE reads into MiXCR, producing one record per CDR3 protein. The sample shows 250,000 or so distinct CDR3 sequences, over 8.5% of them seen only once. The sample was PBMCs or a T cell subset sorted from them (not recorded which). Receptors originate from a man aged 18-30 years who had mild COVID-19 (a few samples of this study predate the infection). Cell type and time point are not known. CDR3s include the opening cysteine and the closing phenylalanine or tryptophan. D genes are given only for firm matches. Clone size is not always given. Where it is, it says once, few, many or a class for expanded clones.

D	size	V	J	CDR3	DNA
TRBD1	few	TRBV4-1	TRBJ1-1	CASSPRPDRKRGRVF	TGCGCCAGCAGCCCCCGTCCGGACAGGAAGAGGGGAAGGGTCTTT
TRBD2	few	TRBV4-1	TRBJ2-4	CASSRTWRGFDKNIQYF	TGCGCCAGCAGCCGAACCTGGCGGGGGTTTGACAAAAACATTCAGTACTTC
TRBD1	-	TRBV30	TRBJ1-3	CACRQGAGNTIYF	TGTGCCTGTCGACAGGGGGCTGGAAACACCATATATTTT
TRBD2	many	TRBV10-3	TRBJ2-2	CAISVTSGGAGELFF	TGTGCCATCAGTGTAACTAGCGGGGGAGCCGGGGAGCTGTTTTTT
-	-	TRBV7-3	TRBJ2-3	CASSAGLTWGTDTQYF	TGTGCCAGCAGCGCCGGACTCACTTGGGGCACAGATACGCAGTATTTT
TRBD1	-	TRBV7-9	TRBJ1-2	CASSPDRGTHGYTF	TGTGCCAGCAGCCCTGACAGGGGCACCCATGGCTACACCTTC
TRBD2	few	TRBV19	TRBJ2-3	CASSWETGLAADTQYF	TGTGCCAGTAGTTGGGAAACGGGACTAGCGGCCGATACGCAGTATTTT
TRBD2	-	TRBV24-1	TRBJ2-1	CATSDAGTSGLEQFF	TGTGCCACCAGTGACGCCGGGACTAGCGGGTTAGAGCAGTTCTTC
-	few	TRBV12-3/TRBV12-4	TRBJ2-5	CASSLRTFQETQYF	TGTGCCAGCAGTTTAAGGACTTTCCAAGAGACCCAGTACTTC
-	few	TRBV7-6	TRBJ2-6	CASSLRAASGGANVLTF	TGTGCCAGCAGCTTACGCGCAGCAAGCGGGGGGGCCAACGTCCTGACTTTC
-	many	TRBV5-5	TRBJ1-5	CASSPEWGPQPQHF	TGTGCCAGCAGCCCCGAGTGGGGGCCTCAGCCCCAGCATTTT
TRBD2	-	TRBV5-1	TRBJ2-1	CASRTSGALSYNEQFF	TGCGCCAGCAGGACTAGCGGGGCCCTCTCCTACAATGAGCAGTTCTTC
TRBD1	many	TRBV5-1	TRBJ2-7	CASSFPGQVYEQYF	TGCGCCAGCAGCTTTCCGGGACAGGTCTACGAGCAGTACTTC
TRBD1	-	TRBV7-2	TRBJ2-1	CASSPRTGPWAEQFF	TGTGCCAGCAGCCCAAGGACAGGCCCGTGGGCTGAGCAGTTCTTC
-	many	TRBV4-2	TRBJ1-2	CASSQNRAGYTF	TGTGCCAGCAGCCAAAACAGGGCCGGCTACACCTTC
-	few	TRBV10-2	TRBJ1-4	CASMSAGSEKLFF	TGCGCCAGCATGTCAGCTGGGAGTGAAAAACTGTTTTTT
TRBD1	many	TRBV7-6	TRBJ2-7	CASSRNLGTDYEQYF	TGTGCCAGCAGCCGTAATCTCGGGACAGACTACGAGCAGTACTTC
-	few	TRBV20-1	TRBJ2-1	CSARDPYNEQFF	TGCAGTGCTAGAGACCCCTACAATGAGCAGTTCTTC
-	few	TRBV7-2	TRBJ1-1	CASSSERGTEAFF	TGTGCCAGCAGCTCCGAACGGGGCACTGAAGCTTTCTTT
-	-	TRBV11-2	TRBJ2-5	CASSLEGRGGETQYF	TGTGCCAGCAGCTTAGAGGGCCGGGGAGGAGAGACCCAGTACTTC
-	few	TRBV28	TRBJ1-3	CASSFPTGRYSGNTIYF	TGTGCCAGCAGTTTCCCTACGGGACGGTACTCTGGAAACACCATATATTTT
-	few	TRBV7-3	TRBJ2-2	CASSLGLWTGELFF	TGTGCCAGCAGTCTGGGCCTATGGACCGGGGAGCTGTTTTTT
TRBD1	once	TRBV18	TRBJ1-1	CASSPTGQLNTEAFF	TGTGCCAGCTCACCCACGGGACAGCTGAACACTGAAGCTTTCTTT